This T cell receptor (beta chain) was identified in a study of metastatic and nonmetastatic thyroid tumors. Across the study: A comparison of repertoires was made across blood and tumor or nodule tissue from malignant and benign thyroid patients.

This CDR3 spans 16 amino acids. V was shortened by 1 base and J by 0 bases, with 10 bases between the two germline ends. CDR1 is SGHAT, CDR2 FQDESV, per germline (reference sequence). Among the patients, none had received any treatment before thyroid surgery. MiXCR was used by TCRdb to re-call the PCR reads. Of approximately 31,000 clones in the sample, about 30% were seen once. This clone was detected ten times or more. This sequence was found in a female donor with papillary thyroid cancer or a benign thyroid nodule (not recorded which). Some clones in this sample may be carry-over from other donors' samples. V is TRBV11-1 and J is TRBJ1-5; D might be TRBD1 (6 bases). Sequencing used blood. CDR3 in amino acids: CASSLVPGVSNQPQHF. The DNA of the CDR3 is TGTGCCAGCAGCTTAGTCCCAGGGGTTAGCAATCAGCCCCAGCATTTT. The full variable domain, rest sourced from reference TRBV11-1 and TRBJ1-5, is EAEVAQSPRYKITEKSQAVAFWCDPISGHATLYWYRQILGQGPELLVQFQDESVVDDSQLPKDRFSAERLKGVDSTLKIQPAELGDSAMYLCASSLVPGVSNQPQHFGDGTRLSIL.